A selection of T cell receptor beta chains follows, all from one sample in a study of T cells in Graves' hyperthyroidism and ophthalmopathy. MiXCR was run by TCRdb on the multiplex PCR reads, yielding one entry per CDR3 protein. The sample carries about half a million distinct CDR3 sequences, roughly 21% recorded once. Sequencing was done on a sample of blood. These receptors were obtained from a middle-aged man with Graves' ophthalmopathy. Both conserved end residues are part of each CDR3. The D gene is left open where the match is weak. Expanded clones get a size class; other rows say once, few or many, or leave the size out.

d_gene	abundance	j_gene	v_gene	CDR3aa	CDR3nt
NA	many	TRBJ2-5	TRBV7-9	CASSLAAETQYF	TGTGCCAGCAGCTTAGCCGCAGAGACCCAGTACTTC
NA	many	TRBJ1-5	TRBV30	CAWSSLGPVQQPQHF	TGTGCCTGGAGTTCGTTAGGCCCAGTCCAACAGCCCCAGCATTTT
TRBD2	few	TRBJ2-7	TRBV11-2	CASGYPPTGTREQYF	TGTGCCAGCGGATACCCCCCTACCGGGACTAGGGAGCAGTACTTC
NA	NA	TRBJ1-5	TRBV20-1	CSATQGGDQPQHF	TGCAGTGCTACCCAGGGAGGTGATCAGCCCCAGCATTTT
NA	many	TRBJ2-2	TRBV13	CASSSQISANTGELFF	TGTGCCAGCAGCTCGCAGATTTCCGCGAACACCGGGGAGCTGTTTTTT
TRBD2	NA	TRBJ2-3	TRBV20-1	CSADSGSRDTDTQYF	TGCAGTGCTGATAGCGGGAGTAGGGACACAGATACGCAGTATTTT
TRBD1	many	TRBJ1-5	TRBV5-1	CASSTGQGGNQPQHF	TGCGCCAGCAGCACGGGACAGGGCGGCAATCAGCCCCAGCATTTT
TRBD2	few	TRBJ2-1	TRBV9	CASSEPGEGGQFF	TGTGCCAGCAGCGAGCCGGGGGAGGGTGGGCAGTTCTTC
NA	few	TRBJ2-5	TRBV6-1	CASKSGASVQETQYF	TGTGCCAGCAAATCCGGGGCTAGCGTCCAAGAGACCCAGTACTTC
NA	NA	TRBJ2-5	TRBV5-6	CASSLGGLEETQYF	TGTGCCAGCAGCTTGGGGGGGTTGGAGGAGACCCAGTACTTC
TRBD2	few	TRBJ2-1	TRBV7-2	CASSSSGVQPNEQFF	TGTGCCAGCAGCTCTAGCGGGGTCCAGCCCAATGAGCAGTTCTTC
TRBD2	once	TRBJ2-1	TRBV30	CVWAPGTRTEQFF	TGTGTCTGGGCTCCAGGGACTAGAACTGAGCAGTTCTTC
NA	NA	TRBJ2-5	TRBV30	CAWGTQYF	TGTGCCTGGGGGACCCAGTACTTC
NA	many	TRBJ1-5	TRBV12-3/TRBV12-4	CASSLGVGQNQPQHF	TGTGCCAGCAGTTTAGGAGTCGGCCAGAATCAGCCCCAGCATTTT
TRBD2	NA	TRBJ2-1	TRBV29-1	CSVERASGSSYNEQFF	TGCAGCGTTGAAAGGGCTAGCGGGAGCTCCTACAATGAGCAGTTCTTC
NA	NA	TRBJ2-7	TRBV3-1	CASSQDPTSLYEQYF	TGTGCCAGCAGCCAAGATCCGACCAGCCTCTACGAGCAGTACTTC
NA	many	TRBJ2-5	TRBV27	CASRAAGLVETQYF	TGTGCCAGCAGAGCGGCAGGGTTGGTAGAGACCCAGTACTTC
NA	NA	TRBJ1-2	TRBV15	CATSRSSNYGYTF	TGTGCCACCAGCAGATCAAGCAACTATGGCTACACCTTC
NA	few	TRBJ2-5	TRBV7-2	CASSLWGSGVQETQYF	TGTGCCAGCAGCTTATGGGGATCCGGGGTCCAAGAGACCCAGTACTTC
NA	few	TRBJ2-1	TRBV5-1	CASSLNTGSYNEQFF	TGCGCCAGCAGCTTGAACACTGGCTCCTACAATGAGCAGTTCTTC
NA	NA	TRBJ1-2	TRBV18	CASSPVERRSNYGYTF	TGTGCCAGCTCACCGGTCGAGCGCCGATCTAACTATGGCTACACCTTC
NA	few	TRBJ1-1	TRBV20-1	CSAYGGLGTEAFF	TGCAGTGCTTATGGGGGACTGGGCACTGAAGCTTTCTTT
TRBD1	NA	TRBJ2-7	TRBV13	CASSADRGLSYEQYF	TGTGCCAGCAGCGCCGACAGGGGGCTGTCCTACGAGCAGTACTTC
NA	NA	TRBJ1-2	TRBV14	CASSLTPGPVNYGYTF	TGTGCCAGCAGCCTAACTCCGGGACCTGTCAACTATGGCTACACCTTC
NA	NA	TRBJ2-1	TRBV19	CASSILSVYNEQFF	TGTGCCAGTAGTATTCTGTCGGTTTACAATGAGCAGTTCTTC
NA	few	TRBJ1-3	TRBV2	CASTPVSGNTIYF	TGTGCCAGCACTCCCGTCTCTGGAAACACCATATATTTT
NA	many	TRBJ1-1	TRBV7-2	CASSLERVEAFF	TGTGCCAGCAGCTTAGAGAGGGTTGAAGCTTTCTTT
NA	NA	TRBJ2-7	TRBV6-1	CASRPIAGQYEQYF	TGTGCCAGCAGACCAATAGCGGGACAGTACGAGCAGTACTTC
TRBD1	few	TRBJ1-1	TRBV20-1	CSARKTGGGRAEAFF	TGCAGTGCTAGAAAAACAGGGGGGGGGCGGGCTGAAGCTTTCTTT
TRBD1	few	TRBJ2-5	TRBV7-2	CASSWGQGRGETQYF	TGTGCCAGCAGCTGGGGACAGGGGAGGGGGGAGACCCAGTACTTC
NA	many	TRBJ2-1	TRBV7-2	CASSLLRGTQGMDEQFF	TGTGCCAGCAGCTTGCTAAGAGGGACTCAGGGGATGGATGAGCAGTTCTTC
NA	many	TRBJ2-3	TRBV11-1	CASSSSGRHTDTQYF	TGTGCCAGCAGCTCGTCGGGACGCCACACAGATACGCAGTATTTT
NA	many	TRBJ2-7	TRBV2	CASKSRDYEQYF	TGTGCCAGCAAAAGCCGAGACTACGAGCAGTACTTC
NA	NA	TRBJ2-3	TRBV28	CASSLPGPQGDTQYF	TGTGCCAGCAGTTTACCGGGACCCCAGGGGGATACGCAGTATTTT
NA	few	TRBJ1-5	TRBV19	CASSWKGKSNQPQHF	TGTGCCAGTAGTTGGAAGGGTAAAAGCAATCAGCCCCAGCATTTT
NA	few	TRBJ1-1	TRBV6-1	CASSRDGRGAEAFF	TGTGCCAGCAGTCGGGACGGCCGCGGCGCTGAAGCTTTCTTT
TRBD2	NA	TRBJ2-1	TRBV4-3	CASSLMRGTSGYNEQFF	TGCGCCAGCAGCCTGATGAGGGGGACTAGCGGATACAATGAGCAGTTCTTC
NA	few	TRBJ1-1	TRBV4-1	CASSHQLVPLDTEAFF	TGCGCCAGCAGCCACCAACTCGTTCCCCTGGACACTGAAGCTTTCTTT
TRBD2	NA	TRBJ2-1	TRBV6-1	CASSWEGSLYNEQFF	TGTGCCAGCAGTTGGGAGGGATCCCTATACAATGAGCAGTTCTTC
TRBD1	NA	TRBJ2-7	TRBV13	CASSPSPTGTYEQYF	TGTGCCAGCAGCCCCTCCCCGACAGGGACCTACGAGCAGTACTTC
NA	few	TRBJ1-3	TRBV6-1	CATMGSGTSGNTIYF	TGTGCCACCATGGGTTCGGGGACCTCTGGAAACACCATATATTTT
NA	many	TRBJ1-2	TRBV27	CASPPTVGPGSGYTF	TGTGCCAGCCCCCCCACAGTAGGACCAGGCTCGGGCTACACCTTC
TRBD2	many	TRBJ2-7	TRBV11-2	CASSPSGGSYEQYF	TGTGCCAGCAGCCCCTCCGGGGGGAGCTACGAGCAGTACTTC
TRBD2	NA	TRBJ2-1	TRBV20-1	CSARVNSGGYEQFF	TGCAGTGCTAGAGTGAATAGCGGGGGGTATGAGCAGTTCTTC
NA	few	TRBJ2-2	TRBV18	CASSILAENTGELFF	TGTGCCAGCTCAATTTTAGCGGAGAACACCGGGGAGCTGTTTTTT
TRBD1	few	TRBJ2-7	TRBV4-2	CASSHPGQGANDEQYF	TGTGCCAGCAGCCATCCTGGACAGGGGGCGAATGACGAGCAGTACTTC
NA	few	TRBJ2-1	TRBV27	CASSLGAPHFYNEQFF	TGTGCCAGCAGTTTAGGCGCTCCTCACTTCTACAATGAGCAGTTCTTC
NA	NA	TRBJ1-4	TRBV6-6	CASSYGNSNEKLFF	TGTGCCAGCAGTTACGGCAATTCTAATGAAAAACTGTTTTTT
NA	many	TRBJ2-1	TRBV2	CASRVDLVANEQFF	TGTGCCAGCAGGGTCGACTTGGTAGCTAATGAGCAGTTCTTC
NA	few	TRBJ1-3	TRBV12-3/TRBV12-4	CASSFWGPSGNTIYF	TGTGCCAGCAGCTTCTGGGGACCCTCTGGAAACACCATATATTTT
NA	many	TRBJ1-1	TRBV3-1	CASSQGKGMDTEAFF	TGTGCCAGCAGCCAAGGCAAAGGGATGGACACTGAAGCTTTCTTT
NA	few	TRBJ2-7	TRBV13	CASSLALRRGASGSYEQYF	TGTGCCAGCAGCTTAGCCTTAAGGAGGGGGGCGAGTGGCTCCTACGAGCAGTACTTC
TRBD2	NA	TRBJ2-7	TRBV5-6	CASSFRTSGGWTNEQYF	TGTGCCAGCAGCTTCCGGACTAGCGGGGGATGGACGAACGAGCAGTACTTC
NA	NA	TRBJ2-5	TRBV9	CASSREGGIVGTQYF	TGTGCCAGCTCCCGGGAAGGGGGGATTGTAGGGACCCAGTACTTC
NA	NA	TRBJ1-6	TRBV28	CASIGETSPLHF	TGTGCCAGCATCGGGGAGACTTCACCCCTCCACTTT
NA	many	TRBJ1-2	TRBV5-1	CASSLEGSIYYGYTF	TGCGCCAGCAGCTTGGAAGGCAGCATATACTATGGCTACACCTTC
NA	few	TRBJ2-3	TRBV27	CASANPADTQYF	TGTGCCAGCGCCAACCCAGCAGATACGCAGTATTTT
TRBD1	many	TRBJ1-1	TRBV30	CAWTNLGTVKTEAFF	TGTGCCTGGACAAACCTCGGGACAGTGAAGACTGAAGCTTTCTTT
TRBD1	NA	TRBJ1-1	TRBV19	CASSIVVRDRAMNTEAFF	TGTGCCAGTAGTATTGTCGTCCGGGACAGGGCGATGAACACTGAAGCTTTCTTT
TRBD2	NA	TRBJ2-2	TRBV3-1	CASSQEGGLAGTGELFF	TGTGCCAGCAGCCAAGAGGGCGGACTAGCGGGAACCGGGGAGCTGTTTTTT